This T cell receptor (beta chain) is from a study of T cell repertoires in cytomegalovirus infection. Study overall: Public TCR beta signatures indicated both CMV infection and matching HLA type. Findings and limits, study-wide: HLA-C-restricted CMV-specific TCR beta clonotypes prevailed in the ex vivo response. Summed frequency of public TCR beta families distinguished CMV carriers with the relevant HLA.

TCRdb recomputed calls from the reads with MiXCR, one row per CDR3 protein. In the table there are around 290,000 distinct CDR3 sequences, roughly 24% of which are singletons. This CDR3 is 19 amino acids long. The germline V gene has CDR1 SGHKS and CDR2 YYEKEE (reference sequence). The ends were cut back, 10 bases at V and 0 bases at J, with 29 bases in the middle. This clonotype was seen a few times. No antigen is known for it. This sequence was found in a human donor in good health (CMV status not recorded). Some clones in this sample may be carry-over from other donors' samples. The sequencing sample was made of PBMCs. The chain employs TRBV5-5 and TRBJ1-5; perhaps TRBD1 as D (6 bases). The CDR3 region has the DNA TGTGCCTTCAGAGCCGGGTGCCTCGGACAGAAGATTAGCAATCAGCCCCAGCATTTT. Amino acids: CAFRAGCLGQKISNQPQHF.